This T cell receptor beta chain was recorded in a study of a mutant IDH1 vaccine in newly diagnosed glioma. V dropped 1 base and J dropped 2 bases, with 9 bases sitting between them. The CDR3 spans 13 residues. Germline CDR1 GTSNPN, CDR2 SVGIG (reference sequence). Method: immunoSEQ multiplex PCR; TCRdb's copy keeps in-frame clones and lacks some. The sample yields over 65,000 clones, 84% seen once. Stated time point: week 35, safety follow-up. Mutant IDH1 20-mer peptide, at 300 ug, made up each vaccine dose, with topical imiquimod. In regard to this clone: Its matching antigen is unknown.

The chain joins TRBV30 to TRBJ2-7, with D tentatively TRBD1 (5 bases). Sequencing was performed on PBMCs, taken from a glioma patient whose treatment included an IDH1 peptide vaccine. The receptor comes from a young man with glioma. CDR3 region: CAWSGGHPYEQYF. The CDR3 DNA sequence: TGTGCCTGGAGTGGAGGACATCCCTACGAGCAGTACTTC.